The next 20 T cell receptor beta chains were all read from a single sample in a study of cytomegalovirus exposure and HLA in healthy donors. The PCR contained 60 Vbeta and 13 Jbeta primers. TCRdb's copy holds only in-frame clones and misses some; the assay was immunoSEQ multiplex PCR. The sample consists of hundreds of thousands of clones, 85% to 90% of them appearing once. Sequencing was performed on PBMCs. These receptor sequences come from a woman aged 18-35 years in good health and CMV-seronegative.

The CDR3 reads CASSFSGGSGYEQYF. In DNA form, the CDR3 reads TGTGCCAGCAGCTTTAGCGGGGGGTCCGGGTACGAGCAGTACTTC. This chain uses TRBV7-8 with TRBJ2-7, with 10 nucleotides matching TRBD2. CDR1 SGHVS and CDR2 FQNEAQ come from the germline V gene. Losses at the gene ends were 3 bases for V and 4 bases for J; bases not matched to a gene: 6. This CDR3 spans 15 amino acids.

The chain carries TRBV2 and TRBJ1-2, with D possibly being TRBD1 (5 bases). V lost 3 bases, J lost 4 bases, and 9 bases lay in between. Germline CDR1 reads SNHLY; CDR2 reads FYNNEI. CDR3 length: 13 residues. This CDR3 reads CASSEWTIYGYTF. CDR3 sequence (DNA): TGTGCCAGCAGTGAGTGGACAATCTATGGCTACACCTTC.

J is TRBJ2-1 and V is TRBV6-6; tentatively, D is TRBD1 (6 bases). The CDR3 has 14 amino acids. Germline values: CDR1 MNHNY, CDR2 SVGAGI (reference sequence). Deletions cut 6 bases from V and 2 bases from J, with 11 bases between. CDR3 loop: CASRSRQAYNEQFF. CDR3 coding DNA: TGTGCCAGCAGATCCAGACAGGCCTACAATGAGCAGTTCTTC.

This sequence joins TRBV5-1 and TRBJ1-2, with D hard to call. The V end was cut by 0 bases, the J end by 3 bases, with 9 bases between. The CDR3 consists of 14 residues. Germline-derived CDR1 and CDR2 are SGHRS and YFSETQ. The CDR3 DNA reads as TGCGCCAGCAGCTTGGATGGGAGTGACTATGGCTACACCTTC. It yields the protein CASSLDGSDYGYTF.

This clone has just a few counts. This chain links TRBV11-3 with TRBJ2-5; TRBD2 is a possible D gene (6 bases). The CDR3 covers 14 residues. V lost 2 bases and J 5 bases, leaving 12 bases between the germline ends. Germline V gene lookup returns CDR1 SGHNT and CDR2 YENEEA. As DNA, the CDR3 is TGTGCCAGCAGCTTAAACGGGAGAGGCGAGACCCAGTACTTC. It encodes CASSLNGRGETQYF.

The chain has TRBV7-9 and TRBJ2-5; the D is unclear. Looked up from germline, CDR1 is SEHNR and CDR2 is FQNEAQ (reference sequence). The CDR3 covers 18 residues. The germline V and J ends were trimmed by 3 bases and 4 bases, with 24 bases remaining between them. CDR3: CASSFGFRVVGYIETQYF. The CDR3, as DNA: TGTGCCAGCAGCTTTGGATTCCGGGTCGTCGGGTATATAGAGACCCAGTACTTC.

The chain links TRBV11-2 to TRBJ2-1; D is perhaps TRBD2 (6 bases). Germline V gene lookup returns CDR1 SGHAT and CDR2 FQNNGV. The CDR3 covers 15 residues. V was trimmed by 3 bases and J by 2 bases, leaving 11 bases between them. The CDR3 loop reads CASSLAGSPYNEQFF. The CDR3 DNA follows: TGTGCCAGCAGCTTGGCGGGGTCACCCTACAATGAGCAGTTCTTC.

V and J are TRBV7-6 and TRBJ2-7; D might be TRBD1 (5 bases). V was pared by 2 bases and J by 5 bases, with 16 bases between. The CDR3 extends over 15 amino acids. CDR1 and CDR2 (germline): SGHVS, FNYEAQ. The CDR3 loop reads CASSLFAGNLHEQYF. CDR3 nucleotides: TGTGCCAGCAGCTTATTTGCAGGGAACTTACACGAGCAGTACTTC.

In this sample, this clone turned up a few times. The same CDR3 can be traced to other DNA sequences in this sample. The chain links TRBV6-5 to TRBJ2-1; no definite D call. V shed 0 bases and J shed 3 bases, with 3 bases lying between them. This CDR3 is built from 13 residues. Per germline, CDR1 MNHEY and CDR2 SVGAGI. The CDR3 nucleotides read TGTGCCAGCAGTTACTCTAGCTACAATGAGCAGTTCTTC. This gives the protein CASSYSSYNEQFF.

This chain uses TRBV2 with TRBJ2-7; 9 bases match TRBD1. The CDR3 length is 15 residues. Germline V gene lookup returns CDR1 SNHLY and CDR2 FYNNEI. V shed 6 bases, J shed 1 base, and the junction held 7 bases outside the gene matches. DNA of the CDR3: TGTGCCAGCAGCGTACAGGGGGCGAAGTCCTACGAGCAGTACTTC. Translated, it gives CASSVQGAKSYEQYF.

This chain joins TRBV19 and TRBJ1-5; 8 positions match TRBD1. CDR3 length equals 15 residues. The germline V gene has CDR1 LNHDA and CDR2 SQIVND (reference sequence). Trimming took 5 bases from V and 9 from J; bases not matched to a gene: 12. In nucleotides, the CDR3 is TGTGCCAGTAGTGGGCCGGGACAGGAAAAGGTGCCCCAGCATTTT. It translates to CASSGPGQEKVPQHF.

The rearrangement uses TRBV7-9 and TRBJ2-2; a possible D gene is TRBD1 (6 bases). Germline lookup yields CDR1 SEHNR and CDR2 FQNEAQ (reference sequence). This CDR3 contains 15 residues. Between the trimmed V and J ends, which lost 2 bases and 4 bases, there was a span of 11 bases. CDR3: CASSLLGAPTGELFF. CDR3 DNA sequence: TGTGCCAGCAGCTTACTGGGGGCGCCCACCGGGGAGCTGTTTTTT.

The V call is TRBV30, the J call TRBJ2-7, with 8 bases aligning to TRBD2. V lost 2 bases and J lost 6; bases outside the gene matches: 6. The CDR3 length is 13 residues. Germline CDR1 reads GTSNPN; CDR2 reads SVGIG (reference sequence). The CDR3 nucleotides are TGTGCCTGGAGTTGGGGACTAGTCACCGAGCAGTACTTC. The encoded protein is CAWSWGLVTEQYF.

The chain links TRBV7-6 to TRBJ2-7; 7 positions agree with TRBD1. The V segment lost 4 bases and the J segment 4 bases; nucleotides outside the gene matches: 4. The germline V gene encodes CDR1 SGHVS and CDR2 FNYEAQ. The CDR3 is 13 residues long. In DNA, the CDR3 is TGTGCCAGCAGCTCGGTGACAGGGTACGAGCAGTACTTC. This gives the protein CASSSVTGYEQYF.

The CDR3 DNA reads as TGTGCCAGTAGTAACCCTCGACAGGGTTCCACTCAGCCCCAGCATTTT. This encodes CASSNPRQGSTQPQHF. This chain uses TRBV19 with TRBJ1-5; TRBD1 agrees at 7 bases. CDR1 and CDR2 (germline): LNHDA, SQIVND (reference sequence). Trimming cost V 4 bases and J 6 bases; bases outside gene matches: 12. The CDR3 totals 16 residues. Full variable domain (remainder filled in from reference TRBV19 and TRBJ1-5): DGGITQSPKYLFRKEGQNVTLSCEQNLNHDAMYWYRQDPGQGLRLIYYSQIVNDFQKGDIAEGYSVSREKKESFPLTVTSAQKNPTAFYLCASSNPRQGSTQPQHFGDGTRLSIL.

The chain couples TRBV6-5 to TRBJ2-7; TRBD1 might be the D (5 bases). The CDR3 runs 13 residues. The V gene's germline CDR1 is MNHEY and CDR2 SVGAGI. Trimming removed 6 bases at V and 5 bases at J, with 14 bases between. The CDR3 protein is CASSSHRGNEQYF. The CDR3 nucleotides read TGTGCCAGCAGCTCGCATAGGGGCAACGAGCAGTACTTC.

CDR3 in amino acids: CASSVVAGLSADTQYF. DNA of the CDR3: TGTGCCAGCAGCGTAGTCGCGGGATTGAGTGCGGATACGCAGTATTTT. The chain has TRBV9 and TRBJ2-3; D might be TRBD2 (6 bases). CDR3 size: 16 residues. Trimming removed 0 bases from V and 6 bases from J, with 17 bases in between. The germline gives CDR1 SGDLS, CDR2 YYNGEE.

The rearrangement joins TRBV4-2 to TRBJ2-7; D is possibly TRBD1 (5 bases). The CDR3 has 16 residues. Trimming shortened V by 3 bases and J by 4 bases, and 19 bases separated the two germline ends. Looked up from germline, CDR1 is LGHNA and CDR2 is YNFKEQ. The CDR3 here is CASSQYRSGLSYEQYF. The CDR3 DNA reads as TGTGCCAGCAGCCAGTACAGGTCAGGCCTCTCTTACGAGCAGTACTTC.

This chain's CDR3 is CASSLLNWGQGSTEAFF. CDR3 nucleotide sequence: TGTGCCAGCAGTTTACTCAATTGGGGACAGGGAAGCACTGAAGCTTTCTTT. The chain has TRBV27 and TRBJ1-1; 9 positions agree with TRBD1. Germline loops: CDR1 MNHEY, CDR2 SMNVEV (reference sequence). V shed 2 bases, J shed 4 bases, and the junction held 11 bases outside the gene matches. This CDR3 is 17 amino acids long.

A remark on this clone: Other DNA variants within this sample encode the same CDR3. The chain couples TRBV11-2 to TRBJ2-6, with D perhaps matching TRBD1 (6 bases). CDR1 is SGHAT and CDR2 is FQNNGV in the germline V gene. The CDR3 is 17 amino acids. Trimming shortened V by 3 bases and J by 1 base, and 13 bases separated the two germline ends. In DNA form, the CDR3 reads TGTGCCAGCAGCTTGGGACCTAGGGGGTCTGGGGCCAACGTCCTGACTTTC. This translates into CASSLGPRGSGANVLTF.